The rows below give T cell receptor beta chains drawn from one sample of a study of blood T cell repertoires in COVID-19. Assay used: immunoSEQ multiplex PCR; TCRdb lists only in-frame clones, some missing. This table has fewer than 150,000 clones, about 84% appearing once. Sequenced input: peripheral blood. Receptors were obtained from a woman older than 75 in a cohort sampled during active or convalescent COVID-19. The CDR3 runs from the conserved cysteine through the conserved F or W. D genes are given only for firm matches. Clone size is shown for a subset of rows, as once, few, many or a class of expanded clone.

D: -; J: TRBJ2-7; length: 14; size: -; V: TRBV6-5; CDR3: CASSNGLPAYEQYF; DNA: TGTGCCAGCAGTAATGGACTACCCGCCTACGAGCAGTACTTC
D: -; J: TRBJ2-1; length: 14; size: -; V: TRBV6-2/TRBV6-3; CDR3: CASSLYYSNNEQFF; DNA: TGTGCCAGCAGTCTCTACTACTCCAACAATGAGCAGTTCTTC
D: -; J: TRBJ1-3; length: 17; size: -; V: TRBV28; CDR3: CASSSGTWVRGGNTIYF; DNA: TGTGCCAGCAGTTCCGGGACATGGGTGAGGGGTGGAAACACCATATATTTT
D: -; J: TRBJ2-1; length: 14; size: -; V: TRBV7-9; CDR3: CASSLQAGINEQFF; DNA: TGTGCCAGCAGCTTACAGGCAGGGATCAATGAGCAGTTCTTC
D: -; J: TRBJ1-1; length: 17; size: -; V: TRBV6-2/TRBV6-3; CDR3: CASSYRGRWGEGSEAFF; DNA: TGTGCCAGCAGTTACCGCGGACGGTGGGGCGAAGGGTCTGAAGCTTTCTTT
D: TRBD2; J: TRBJ2-5; length: 16; size: -; V: TRBV14; CDR3: CASSQGASGAQETQYF; DNA: TGTGCCAGCAGCCAAGGGGCTAGCGGGGCTCAAGAGACCCAGTACTTC
D: -; J: TRBJ1-2; length: 15; size: -; V: TRBV6-5; CDR3: CASSYARRQNYGYTF; DNA: TGTGCCAGCAGTTACGCCCGGCGGCAGAACTATGGCTACACCTTC
D: -; J: TRBJ2-7; length: 12; size: -; V: TRBV3-1/TRBV3-2; CDR3: CASSQGRDEQYF; DNA: TGTGCCAGCAGCCAAGGGCGGGACGAGCAGTACTTC
D: -; J: TRBJ2-3; length: 15; size: -; V: TRBV6-5; CDR3: CASSSQGFSTDTQYF; DNA: TGTGCCAGCAGTTCTCAGGGCTTTAGCACAGATACGCAGTATTTT
D: -; J: TRBJ2-7; length: 13; size: few; V: TRBV9; CDR3: CASSVGATYEQYF; DNA: TGTGCCAGCAGCGTAGGGGCAACCTACGAGCAGTACTTC
D: -; J: TRBJ2-1; length: 14; size: -; V: TRBV18; CDR3: CASSPTPLGDEQFF; DNA: TGTGCCAGCTCACCAACTCCCCTCGGGGATGAGCAGTTCTTC
D: TRBD2; J: TRBJ2-1; length: 15; size: -; V: TRBV5-1; CDR3: CASAGLAGGGGEQFF; DNA: TGCGCCAGCGCCGGACTCGCGGGGGGCGGGGGTGAGCAGTTCTTC
D: -; J: TRBJ1-2; length: 13; size: -; V: TRBV12-3/TRBV12-4; CDR3: CASSTTSIDGYTF; DNA: TGTGCCAGCAGTACCACCAGTATTGATGGCTACACCTTC
D: -; J: TRBJ1-2; length: 15; size: -; V: TRBV4-1; CDR3: CASSTDSQGGYGYTF; DNA: TGCGCCAGCAGCACTGATTCGCAGGGCGGCTATGGCTACACCTTC
D: -; J: TRBJ2-3; length: 12; size: once; V: TRBV18; CDR3: CASSPYTDTQYF; DNA: TGTGCCAGCTCACCTTACACAGATACGCAGTATTTT
D: -; J: TRBJ2-1; length: 13; size: few; V: TRBV11-3; CDR3: CASSRGQYNEQFF; DNA: TGTGCCAGCAGCCGCGGACAGTACAATGAGCAGTTCTTC
D: -; J: TRBJ1-3; length: 14; size: few; V: TRBV9; CDR3: CASSVEGVRNTIYF; DNA: TGTGCCAGCAGCGTAGAAGGAGTCCGAAACACCATATATTTT
D: TRBD1; J: TRBJ1-1; length: 14; size: -; V: TRBV7-3; CDR3: CASSQGQGNTEAFF; DNA: TGTGCCAGCAGCCAAGGACAGGGCAACACTGAAGCTTTCTTT
D: TRBD1; J: TRBJ2-7; length: 15; size: -; V: TRBV7-9; CDR3: CASSPGTGGHWEQYF; DNA: TGTGCCAGCAGCCCAGGGACAGGGGGGCATTGGGAGCAGTACTTC
D: -; J: TRBJ2-5; length: 15; size: -; V: TRBV4-1; CDR3: CASSPGTWDSGAQYF; DNA: TGCGCCAGCAGCCCAGGCACCTGGGATTCAGGGGCCCAGTACTTC
D: -; J: TRBJ2-5; length: 12; size: once; V: TRBV6-2/TRBV6-3; CDR3: CASSLLQETQYF; DNA: TGTGCCAGCAGTCTACTCCAAGAGACCCAGTACTTC
D: -; J: TRBJ1-4; length: 16; size: -; V: TRBV19; CDR3: CASSTTGKATNEKLFF; DNA: TGTGCCAGTAGTACAACAGGGAAAGCAACTAATGAAAAACTGTTTTTT
D: -; J: TRBJ2-3; length: 13; size: -; V: TRBV9; CDR3: CASSVGGSDTQYF; DNA: TGTGCCAGCAGCGTAGGGGGCTCAGATACGCAGTATTTT
D: -; J: TRBJ1-4; length: 15; size: -; V: TRBV7-8; CDR3: CASSATGVFTEKLFF; DNA: TGTGCCAGCAGCGCCACGGGTGTCTTTACTGAAAAACTGTTTTTT
D: TRBD1; J: TRBJ1-1; length: 19; size: few; V: TRBV7-9; CDR3: CASSMFVIRGQTGNTEAFF; DNA: TGTGCCAGCAGTATGTTTGTTATTCGGGGACAGACCGGGAACACTGAAGCTTTCTTT
D: -; J: TRBJ2-5; length: 15; size: -; V: TRBV5-1; CDR3: CASSPTGQLSETQYF; DNA: TGCGCCAGCAGTCCCACAGGACAGTTGTCGGAGACCCAGTACTTC
D: -; J: TRBJ2-2; length: 14; size: -; V: TRBV5-6; CDR3: CASSLDYPRGELFF; DNA: TGTGCCAGCAGCTTGGACTACCCGAGAGGGGAGCTGTTTTTT
D: TRBD1; J: TRBJ1-1; length: 14; size: -; V: TRBV15; CDR3: CATSGGYRGAGAFF; DNA: TGTGCCACCAGCGGGGGATACAGGGGCGCGGGTGCTTTCTTT